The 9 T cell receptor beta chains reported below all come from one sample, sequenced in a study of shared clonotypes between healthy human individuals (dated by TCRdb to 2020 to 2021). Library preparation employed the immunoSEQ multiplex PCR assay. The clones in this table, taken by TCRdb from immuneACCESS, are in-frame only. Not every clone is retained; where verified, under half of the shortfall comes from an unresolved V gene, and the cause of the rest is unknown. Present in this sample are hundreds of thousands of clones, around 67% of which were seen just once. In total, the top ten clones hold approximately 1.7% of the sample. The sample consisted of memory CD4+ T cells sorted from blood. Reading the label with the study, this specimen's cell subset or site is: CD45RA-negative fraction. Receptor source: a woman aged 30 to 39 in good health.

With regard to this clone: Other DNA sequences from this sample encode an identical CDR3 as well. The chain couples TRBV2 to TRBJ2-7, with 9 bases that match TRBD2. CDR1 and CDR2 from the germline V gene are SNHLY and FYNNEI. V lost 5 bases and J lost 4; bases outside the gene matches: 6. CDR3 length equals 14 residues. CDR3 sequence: CASSKTSGSYEQYF. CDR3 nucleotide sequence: TGTGCCAGCAGTAAGACTAGCGGATCTTACGAGCAGTACTTC. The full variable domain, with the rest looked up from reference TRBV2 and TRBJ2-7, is EPEVTQTPSHQVTQMGQEVILRCVPISNHLYFYWYRQILGQKVEFLVSFYNNEISEKSEIFDDQFSVERPDGSNFTLKIRSTKLEDSAMYFCASSKTSGSYEQYFGPGTRLTVT.

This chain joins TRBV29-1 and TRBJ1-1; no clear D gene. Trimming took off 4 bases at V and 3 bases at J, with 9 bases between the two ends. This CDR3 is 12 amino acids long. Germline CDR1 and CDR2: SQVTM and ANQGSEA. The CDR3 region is CSVGPGDTEAFF. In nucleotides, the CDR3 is TGCAGCGTTGGCCCGGGTGACACTGAAGCTTTCTTT.

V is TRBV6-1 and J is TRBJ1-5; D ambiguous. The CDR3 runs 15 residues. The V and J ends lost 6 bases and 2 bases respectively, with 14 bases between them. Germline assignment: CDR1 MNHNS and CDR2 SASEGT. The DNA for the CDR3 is TGTGCCAGCAGATACCCCGGTGGGGGCAATCAGCCCCAGCATTTT. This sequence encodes CASRYPGGGNQPQHF.

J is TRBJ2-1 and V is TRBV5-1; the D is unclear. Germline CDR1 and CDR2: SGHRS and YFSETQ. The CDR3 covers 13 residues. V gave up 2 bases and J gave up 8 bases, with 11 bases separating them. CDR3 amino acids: CASSFVLLHEQFF. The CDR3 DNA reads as TGCGCCAGCAGCTTTGTTCTGCTCCATGAGCAGTTCTTC.

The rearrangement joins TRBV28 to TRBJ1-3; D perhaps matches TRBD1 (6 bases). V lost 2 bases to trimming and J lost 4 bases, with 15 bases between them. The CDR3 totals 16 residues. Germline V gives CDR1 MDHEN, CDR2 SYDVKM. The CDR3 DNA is TGTGCCAGCAGTTTACCCTTTACAGGGTCCGGAAACACCATATATTTT. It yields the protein CASSLPFTGSGNTIYF.

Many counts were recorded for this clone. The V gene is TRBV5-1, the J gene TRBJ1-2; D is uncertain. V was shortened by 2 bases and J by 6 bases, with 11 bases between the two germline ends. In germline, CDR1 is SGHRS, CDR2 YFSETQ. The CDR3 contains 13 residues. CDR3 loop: CASSFESPDGYTF. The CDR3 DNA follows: TGCGCCAGCAGCTTTGAGAGTCCCGATGGCTACACCTTC. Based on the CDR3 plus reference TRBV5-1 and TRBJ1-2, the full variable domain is KAGVTQTPRYLIKTRGQQVTLSCSPISGHRSVSWYQQTPGQGLQFLFEYFSETQRNKGNFPGRFSGRQFSNSRSEMNVSTLELGDSALYLCASSFESPDGYTFGSGTRLTVV.

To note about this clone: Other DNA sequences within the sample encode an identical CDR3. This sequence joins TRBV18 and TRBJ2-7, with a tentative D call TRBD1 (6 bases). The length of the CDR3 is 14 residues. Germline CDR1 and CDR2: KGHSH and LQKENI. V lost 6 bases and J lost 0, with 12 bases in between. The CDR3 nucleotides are TGTGCCAGCTCCCGGGACACGAGCTCCTACGAGCAGTACTTC. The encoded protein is CASSRDTSSYEQYF.

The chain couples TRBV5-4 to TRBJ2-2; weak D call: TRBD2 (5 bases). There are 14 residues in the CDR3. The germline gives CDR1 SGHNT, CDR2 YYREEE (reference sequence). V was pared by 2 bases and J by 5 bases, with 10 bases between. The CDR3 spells CASSFASPTGELFF. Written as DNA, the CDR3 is TGTGCCAGCAGCTTCGCTAGCCCAACCGGGGAGCTGTTTTTT.

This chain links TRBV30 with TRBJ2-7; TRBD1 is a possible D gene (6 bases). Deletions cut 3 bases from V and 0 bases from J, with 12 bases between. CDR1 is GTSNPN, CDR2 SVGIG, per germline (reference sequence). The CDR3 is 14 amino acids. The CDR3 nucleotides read TGTGCCTGGAGGGGGGCCTGGAGCTCCTACGAGCAGTACTTC. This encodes CAWRGAWSSYEQYF.